The present T cell receptor (beta chain) was sequenced within a study of T cell repertoires in aging, cancer and after chemotherapy. Overall study results and limits: Rebound thymic output was suggested by rising median generation probability during chemotherapy in each cancer cohort.

Multiplex touch-down PCR with TRB-A/B primers amplified rearranged V-D-J TRB sequences. TCRdb analysed the multiplex PCR reads with MiXCR anew, one entry per CDR3 protein. The data hold around 10,000 distinct CDR3 sequences, with roughly a quarter observed a single time. Details on this clonotype: What it binds is unknown.

TCR beta rearrangements were amplified from peripheral blood genomic DNA. The sequence was collected from a human donor in good health. Sequenced input: blood.

CDR3 sequence reads: CASSPPRLAGTREQFF. CDR3 nucleotide sequence: TGTGCCAGCAGTCCCCCGAGACTAGCGGGTACCCGTGAGCAGTTCTTC. The rearrangement joins TRBV27 to TRBJ2-7; 10 bases fit TRBD2. The J call may be faulty, since TRBJ2-1 better matches the DNA end. This CDR3 is 16 amino acids long. Germline CDR1 MNHEY, CDR2 SMNVEV (reference sequence).